This T cell receptor (beta chain) derives from a study of shared clonotypes between healthy human individuals. In the study overall: The plates for each donor numbered three CD4 naive, three CD4 memory, two CD8 naive and one CD8 memory. General study points: Among non-shared clonotypes, generation probabilities were lower than among those shared by all four donors.

The CDR3 sequence is 18 residues long. The trim removed 6 bases at V and 4 bases at J, leaving 13 bases unmatched. Per the germline V gene, CDR1 is MNHEY and CDR2 is SMNVEV (reference sequence). Researchers divided each subset's genomic DNA evenly across several immunoSEQ plates. Per the study methods: ImmunoSEQ gave junction-only sequences without quality scores, so filtering differed. The data were produced by immunoSEQ multiplex PCR, yet TCRdb's version contains in-frame clones alone and is incomplete. The D gene and trimming were derived from the DNA, and the V and J assignments and clone size from that table. The sample contains some 1.4 million clones, 96% of which appear only once. Worth noting for this clone: Its antigen is as yet unknown.

The gene calls are TRBV27 and TRBJ2-2; 11 bases are a match to TRBD2. This TCR came from a man aged 25 to 45 in good health. The specimen sequenced was naive CD4+ T cells sorted from blood. The subset here: CD45RA+ positively selected. The CDR3 sequence: CASRPRTSGLPGTGELFF. CDR3 bases: TGTGCCAGCAGACCCAGGACTAGCGGGCTGCCCGGCACCGGGGAGCTGTTTTTT.